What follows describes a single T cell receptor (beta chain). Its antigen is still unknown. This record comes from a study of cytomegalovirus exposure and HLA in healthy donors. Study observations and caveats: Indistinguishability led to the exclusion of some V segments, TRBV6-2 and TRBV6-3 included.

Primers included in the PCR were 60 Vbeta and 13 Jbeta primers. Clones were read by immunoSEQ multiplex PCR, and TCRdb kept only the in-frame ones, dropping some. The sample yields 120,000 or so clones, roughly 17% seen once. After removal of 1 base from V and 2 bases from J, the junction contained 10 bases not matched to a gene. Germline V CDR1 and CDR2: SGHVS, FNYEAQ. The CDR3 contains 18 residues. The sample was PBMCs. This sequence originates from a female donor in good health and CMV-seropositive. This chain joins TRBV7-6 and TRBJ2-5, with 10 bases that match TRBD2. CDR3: CASSLGLLASGGQETQYF. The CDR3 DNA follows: TGTGCCAGCAGCTTAGGTCTGTTGGCTAGCGGGGGTCAAGAGACCCAGTACTTC.